This passage covers 26 T cell receptor beta chains from one sample sequenced in a study of blood T cell repertoires in COVID-19. Repertoires were generated with immunoSEQ multiplex PCR, while TCRdb's copy carries only in-frame clones and drops some. The sample lists about 140,000 clones; more than 75% were seen once. The sequenced material came from peripheral blood. The receptors stem from a woman aged 40 to 49 with acute or convalescent COVID-19.

V usage is TRBV11-2 and J usage is TRBJ2-3, with D perhaps matching TRBD1 (5 bases). CDR1 is SGHAT, CDR2 FQNNGV, per germline. V was pared by 5 bases and J by 4 bases, with 16 bases between. The CDR3 covers 15 residues. The CDR3 protein is CASSQALGAADTQYF. CDR3 DNA: TGTGCCAGCAGCCAAGCTCTAGGGGCGGCAGATACGCAGTATTTT.

The gene calls are TRBV30 and TRBJ2-1, with 12 bases lining up with TRBD2. Trimming took 1 base from V and 9 from J; bases not matched to a gene: 4. The CDR3 has 14 amino acids. Germline V gene data show CDR1 as GTSNPN and CDR2 as SVGIG (reference sequence). DNA for the CDR3: TGTGCCTGGAGTGAGGGGGGACTAGCGGGTGAGCAGTTCTTC. Its translation: CAWSEGGLAGEQFF.

The DNA of the CDR3 is TGTGCCAGTAGACCTAAGGGGACAGGGACCTATGGCTACACCTTC. It encodes CASRPKGTGTYGYTF. V and J are TRBV19 and TRBJ1-2, with 9 positions matching TRBD1. The germline gives CDR1 LNHDA, CDR2 SQIVND (reference sequence). V dropped 6 bases and J dropped 4; count of bases not matched to a gene: 9. This CDR3 has 15 amino acids.

This clone is a singleton in its sample. The rearrangement joins TRBV3-1 (or the pseudogene TRBV3-2) to TRBJ2-1; TRBD2 matches at 13 bases. The CDR3 runs to 18 residues. Trimming took 0 bases from V and 2 from J; bases not matched to a gene: 4. Germline loops: CDR1 LGHDT, CDR2 YNNKEL (reference sequence). The DNA of the CDR3 is TGTGCCAGCAGCCAAGAAAAGACTAGCGGGAGGACCTACAATGAGCAGTTCTTC. This codes for CASSQEKTSGRTYNEQFF.

The gene calls are TRBV6-5 and TRBJ2-7; tentative D call: TRBD2 (5 bases). The ends were cut back, 0 bases at V and 4 bases at J, with 16 bases in the middle. This CDR3 has 16 residues. Germline V gives CDR1 MNHEY, CDR2 SVGAGI. CDR3 nucleotides: TGTGCCAGCAGTTACTCGATGTCCGGGGATCGGTACGAGCAGTACTTC. This gives the protein CASSYSMSGDRYEQYF.

This sequence joins TRBV6-4 and TRBJ1-2; a possible D gene is TRBD1 (6 bases). The CDR3 covers 15 residues. Deletions cut 3 bases from V and 9 bases from J, with 20 bases between. Per germline, CDR1 MRHNA and CDR2 SNTAGT. CDR3 residues: CASSDQAGAYYRYTF. CDR3 sequence (DNA): TGTGCCAGCAGTGATCAGGCGGGGGCCTATTATCGCTACACCTTC.

A single count supports this clone. The chain links TRBV3-1 (or the pseudogene TRBV3-2) to TRBJ2-7; 8 positions agree with TRBD1. This CDR3 region has 14 residues. V shed 1 base and J 7 bases; nucleotides not matched to a gene: 6. Germline CDR1 is LGHDT and CDR2 is YNNKEL (reference sequence). The DNA of the CDR3 is TGTGCCAGCAGCCAAGGGGACAGGTCAGGTGAGCAGTACTTC. This encodes CASSQGDRSGEQYF.

In its sample, this clone was seen a few times. The genes are TRBV6-1 and TRBJ2-7; TRBD2 matches 10 bases. Trimming took 0 bases from V and 0 from J; bases not matched to a gene: 14. From germline, CDR1 is MNHNS and CDR2 SASEGT. The CDR3 covers 20 residues. The CDR3: CASSEALQGKGLATSYEQYF. CDR3 nucleotides: TGTGCCAGCAGTGAAGCGCTTCAGGGAAAGGGACTAGCGACCTCCTACGAGCAGTACTTC.

This clone was found once. This chain joins TRBV5-1 and TRBJ1-1; 7 bases are shared with TRBD1. Losses at the gene ends were 0 bases for V and 0 bases for J; bases not matched to a gene: 5. Germline loops: CDR1 SGHRS, CDR2 YFSETQ. The CDR3 totals 16 residues. CDR3 nucleotides: TGCGCCAGCAGCTTGGCGGGGACAGATTTGAACACTGAAGCTTTCTTT. This gives the protein CASSLAGTDLNTEAFF.

There are a few counts of this clone. The chain joins TRBV28 to TRBJ1-1; D is perhaps TRBD1 (5 bases). Germline assignment: CDR1 MDHEN and CDR2 SYDVKM. Trimming pared 4 bases from V and 5 bases from J, leaving 14 bases between. This CDR3 spans 14 amino acids. DNA for the CDR3: TGTGCCAGCAGTTCCCCGGGGGGGAGGACTGAAGCTTTCTTT. Translating gives CASSSPGGRTEAFF.

CDR3 residues: CASSQEKAGGPNEQFF. In nucleotides, the CDR3 is TGTGCCAGCAGCCAAGAAAAAGCGGGGGGGCCCAATGAGCAGTTCTTC. J is TRBJ2-1 and V is TRBV3-1 (or the pseudogene TRBV3-2); TRBD2 aligns across 10 bases. Trimming removed 0 bases from V and 6 bases from J; junction bases left unmatched: 5. Looked up from germline, CDR1 is LGHDT and CDR2 is YNNKEL (reference sequence). CDR3 length equals 16 residues.

This chain links TRBV19 with TRBJ1-5; D is unclear. The CDR3 covers 14 residues. From germline, CDR1 is LNHDA and CDR2 SQIVND (reference sequence). V was shortened by 4 bases and J by 8 bases, with 15 bases between the two germline ends. The CDR3 sequence is CASSTWTGTEPQHF. The DNA for the CDR3 is TGTGCCAGTAGTACTTGGACGGGAACGGAGCCCCAGCATTTT.

V is TRBV5-1 and J is TRBJ1-1; D unclear. Germline V gene sequence: CDR1 SGHRS, CDR2 YFSETQ. The V end was cut by 0 bases, the J end by 5 bases, with 14 bases between. The CDR3 loop spans 15 amino acids. CDR3 DNA: TGCGCCAGCAGCTTGGTCCCGGGTATGGAGACTGAAGCTTTCTTT. Amino acid sequence: CASSLVPGMETEAFF.

V and J are TRBV7-9 and TRBJ2-3; 7 bases agree with TRBD2. V lost 5 bases and J lost 5; bases outside the gene matches: 4. Germline V gene lookup returns CDR1 SEHNR and CDR2 FQNEAQ (reference sequence). The CDR3 is made up of 13 amino acids. The CDR3 is CASSHGLEDTQYF. The CDR3 DNA reads as TGTGCCAGCAGCCACGGACTAGAAGATACGCAGTATTTT.

This sequence joins TRBV10-3 and TRBJ2-3; 10 positions match TRBD2. Germline V gene data show CDR1 as ENHRY and CDR2 as SYGVKD. Unmatched junction bases numbered 9, after V lost 0 bases and J lost 3 bases. The length of the CDR3 is 18 residues. As DNA, the CDR3 is TGTGCCATCAGTGAGTCCTTTTTCGAGCGGGAGGGGACAGATACGCAGTATTTT. It specifies CAISESFFEREGTDTQYF.

The chain joins TRBV5-1 to TRBJ1-3; 9 positions agree with TRBD1. CDR1 and CDR2 (germline): SGHRS, YFSETQ. Germline trimming cut 0 bases from V and 3 bases from J; bases unmatched to any gene: 4. This CDR3 is built from 16 residues. The CDR3 spells CASSLERTGVGNTIYF. In DNA, the CDR3 is TGCGCCAGCAGCTTGGAAAGGACAGGGGTTGGAAACACCATATATTTT.

The chain recombines TRBV13 with TRBJ2-3, with 13 bases aligning to TRBD2. Germline lookup yields CDR1 PRHDT and CDR2 FYEKMQ (reference sequence). Trimming cost V 5 bases and J 2 bases; bases outside gene matches: 4. This CDR3 is 16 amino acids long. The CDR3 DNA reads TGTGCCAGCAGCGGGGGACTAGCGGGGTCCACAGATACGCAGTATTTT. Its protein is CASSGGLAGSTDTQYF.

V and J are TRBV28 and TRBJ1-5; D uncertain. The CDR3 spans 17 residues. Germline V gene data show CDR1 as MDHEN and CDR2 as SYDVKM. V was pared by 1 base and J by 0 bases, with 13 bases between. CDR3 bases: TGTGCCAGCAGTTTATCCCTTTCCGGGTATAGCAATCAGCCCCAGCATTTT. This sequence encodes CASSLSLSGYSNQPQHF.

This clone was seen once. The chain recombines TRBV29-1 with TRBJ2-7; D might be TRBD1 (6 bases). V lost 1 base, J lost 4 bases, and 11 bases lay in between. Germline V gives CDR1 SQVTM, CDR2 ANQGSEA. The CDR3 is 13 residues long. The CDR3 nucleotides read TGCAGCGTTGAAGGAAAGAGGGGGTACGAGCAGTACTTC. The encoded protein is CSVEGKRGYEQYF.

The J gene is TRBJ1-5, the V gene TRBV6-5, with a possible D match to TRBD1 (5 bases). The germline V and J ends were trimmed by 5 bases and 1 base, with 12 bases remaining between them. The germline gives CDR1 MNHEY, CDR2 SVGAGI. The length of the CDR3 is 15 residues. The CDR3 region has the DNA TGTGCCAGCAGTCGCGGGGGAAAGAGCAATCAGCCCCAGCATTTT. This codes for CASSRGGKSNQPQHF.

CDR3 sequence: CASSPGQAYGYTF. In nucleotides, the CDR3 is TGTGCCAGCAGCCCGGGACAGGCCTATGGCTACACCTTC. This rearrangement joins TRBV2 to TRBJ1-2; 8 nucleotides match TRBD1. The CDR3 covers 13 residues. V was clipped by 6 bases and J by 4 bases; unmatched bases: 4. CDR1 and CDR2 from the germline V gene are SNHLY and FYNNEI.

CDR3 protein: CASSPRGDRNTEAFF. The CDR3 nucleotides are TGCGCCAGCAGCCCCCGCGGGGATAGGAACACTGAAGCTTTCTTT. V is TRBV5-1 and J is TRBJ1-1, with D uncertain. The CDR3 loop spans 15 amino acids. V lost 4 bases to trimming and J lost 1 base, with 14 bases between them. The germline V gene has CDR1 SGHRS and CDR2 YFSETQ.

The chain combines TRBV6-6 with TRBJ2-5, with 9 bases that match TRBD1. CDR1 is MNHNY and CDR2 is SVGAGI in the germline V gene (reference sequence). V shed 5 bases and J 1 base; nucleotides not matched to a gene: 2. The CDR3 loop spans 14 amino acids. CDR3 protein: CASSPTGGQETQYF. The CDR3 DNA reads as TGTGCCAGCAGTCCGACAGGGGGCCAAGAGACCCAGTACTTC.

The V gene is TRBV29-1, the J gene TRBJ2-7; 8 nucleotides align to TRBD1. The CDR3 length is 14 residues. The junction had 13 bases not matched to a gene; V was cut back by 4 bases and J by 8 bases. CDR1 is SQVTM, CDR2 ANQGSEA, per germline. CDR3 in amino acids: CSVVLQGGPTKQYF. CDR3 nucleotide sequence: TGCAGCGTTGTCCTACAGGGGGGACCTACGAAGCAGTACTTC.

The CDR3 DNA reads TGTGCCAGAAGCCGTCGGACAGGGCGGGACTATGGCTACACCTTC. Translated: CARSRRTGRDYGYTF. The rearrangement uses TRBV5-3 and TRBJ1-2, with 8 bases lining up with TRBD1. TRBV5-3 is an ORF; its function is uncertain. This CDR3 contains 15 residues. V gave up 4 bases and J gave up 3 bases; unmatched junction bases: 8.

The rearrangement uses TRBV7-8 and TRBJ2-7; 8 positions agree with TRBD1. Germline V gene data show CDR1 as SGHVS and CDR2 as FQNEAQ. The CDR3 runs 16 residues. Germline trimming cut 5 bases from V and 2 bases from J; bases unmatched to any gene: 11. CDR3 residues: CASSQQQGVKAYEQYF. CDR3 sequence (DNA): TGTGCCAGCAGCCAACAACAGGGGGTCAAGGCCTACGAGCAGTACTTC.